This T cell receptor (beta chain) was recovered during a study of blood T cell repertoires in COVID-19. Study-level information: Donors in the United States, Italy and Spain gave samples during acute or convalescent COVID-19. PBMCs, B-cell-depleted T cells, or T cells provided the cDNA or gDNA that made up the material.

Source study methods: Estimation of nucleated cell counts was performed using reference gene primer amplification. The table came from immunoSEQ multiplex PCR; TCRdb's copy has only in-frame clones and leaves some out. From that table come the V and J calls and clone size; the DNA was used to work out D and trimming. The table has roughly 150,000 clones, approximately 82% seen once. The CDR3 loop spans 14 amino acids. J was trimmed by 6 bases and V by 1 base; bases with no gene match: 2. Germline V gives CDR1 MNHEY, CDR2 SVGAGI. The chain carries TRBV6-5 and TRBJ2-3; 9 bases are a match to TRBD1. The receptor comes from a man in his sixties or seventies who had recovered from COVID-19. Sequencing was performed on peripheral blood. This chain's CDR3 is CASSYLGTGDTQYF. CDR3 nucleotides: TGTGCCAGCAGTTACTTGGGGACAGGGGATACGCAGTATTTT.